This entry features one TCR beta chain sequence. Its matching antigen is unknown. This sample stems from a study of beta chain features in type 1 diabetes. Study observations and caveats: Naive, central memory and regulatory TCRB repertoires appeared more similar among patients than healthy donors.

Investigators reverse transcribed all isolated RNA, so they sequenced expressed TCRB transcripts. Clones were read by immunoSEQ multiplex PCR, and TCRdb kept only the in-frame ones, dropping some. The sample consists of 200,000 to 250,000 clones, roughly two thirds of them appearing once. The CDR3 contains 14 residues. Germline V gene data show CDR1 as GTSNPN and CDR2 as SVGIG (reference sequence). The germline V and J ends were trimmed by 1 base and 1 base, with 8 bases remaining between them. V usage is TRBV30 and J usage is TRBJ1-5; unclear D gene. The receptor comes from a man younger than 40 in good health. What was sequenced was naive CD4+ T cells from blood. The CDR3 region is CAWSADWSNQPQHF. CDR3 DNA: TGTGCCTGGAGTGCGGACTGGAGCAATCAGCCCCAGCATTTT.